These 13 T cell receptor beta chains were all obtained from the same sample, sequenced in a study of OX40 agonist ivuxolimab in advanced cancers. Libraries were made using the immunoSEQ multiplex PCR assay. Not all clones reach the TCRdb copy of this immuneACCESS table, which keeps in-frame sequences only. Checked studies attribute under half of the gap to unresolved V genes and leave the rest unexplained. The sample profile shows about 50,000 clones; approximately 79% of them were found once. About 2.3% of the sample is held by the ten biggest clonotypes. This material consisted of CD4+ or CD8+ T cells sorted from blood, taken in a trial of the OX40 agonist ivuxolimab. Every receptor here comes from an adult with an advanced solid tumor such as melanoma, head and neck, liver or kidney cancer.

The genes are TRBV11-2 and TRBJ2-3, with a weak D call TRBD2 (6 bases). CDR1 is SGHAT and CDR2 is FQNNGV in the germline V gene. The CDR3 is made up of 18 amino acids. Trimming took off 0 bases at V and 4 bases at J, with 20 bases between the two ends. The CDR3 spells CASSLDRGGAGIADTQYF. CDR3 DNA: TGTGCCAGCAGCTTAGATCGGGGCGGGGCAGGGATCGCAGATACGCAGTATTTT.

The chain carries TRBV7-2 and TRBJ2-3; a weak D match, TRBD1 (6 bases). This CDR3 contains 17 residues. Trimming took 5 bases from V and 0 from J, leaving 18 bases between them. Germline lookup yields CDR1 SGHTA and CDR2 FQGNSA. CDR3 loop: CASSREAGQTSTDTQYF. The CDR3, as DNA: TGTGCCAGCAGCCGAGAAGCCGGACAGACCAGCACAGATACGCAGTATTTT.

The chain has TRBV19 and TRBJ1-5; TRBD1 matches at 7 bases. V dropped 3 bases and J dropped 6; count of bases not matched to a gene: 5. This CDR3 is built from 14 residues. Looked up from germline, CDR1 is LNHDA and CDR2 is SQIVND (reference sequence). The CDR3 loop is CASSMGQPGQPQHF. DNA for the CDR3: TGTGCCAGTAGTATGGGACAGCCAGGTCAGCCCCAGCATTTT.

The CDR3 coding sequence is TGTGCCAGTAGTGAGCTAGCGGGGGGGTACAATGAGCAGTTCTTC. It codes for CASSELAGGYNEQFF. The chain combines TRBV19 with TRBJ2-1; the match to TRBD2 covers 12 bases. This CDR3 is built from 15 residues. V lost 5 bases, J lost 4 bases, and 3 bases stayed unmatched. CDR1 is LNHDA, CDR2 SQIVND, per germline (reference sequence).

This chain connects TRBV19 to TRBJ1-6; D is possibly TRBD1 (5 bases). Trimming left V 9 bases short and J 6 bases short, with 15 bases between. The CDR3 consists of 14 residues. Per germline, CDR1 LNHDA and CDR2 SQIVND (reference sequence). CDR3 residues: CASLPRERNSPLHF. The CDR3 nucleotides read TGTGCCAGCCTCCCCAGGGAACGTAATTCACCCCTCCACTTT.

A single count supports this clone. This chain links TRBV29-1 with TRBJ2-7; D is perhaps TRBD2 (5 bases). The CDR3 totals 13 residues. V was cut by 4 bases and J by 1 base, with 11 bases left in between. In germline, CDR1 is SQVTM, CDR2 ANQGSEA. Here the CDR3 reads CSVGGIGSYEQYF. For the CDR3, the DNA is TGCAGCGTTGGAGGGATCGGGTCCTACGAGCAGTACTTC.

J is TRBJ2-7 and V is TRBV6-6; perhaps TRBD1 as D (5 bases). Germline CDR1 and CDR2: MNHNY and SVGAGI (reference sequence). This CDR3 contains 16 residues. V lost 0 bases and J lost 3, with 15 bases in between. The CDR3 nucleotides read TGTGCCAGCAGTTACTCCGGACAACAAAAGCGCTACGAGCAGTACTTC. Amino acids: CASSYSGQQKRYEQYF.

J is TRBJ2-1 and V is TRBV11-2, with TRBD1 matching over 8 bases. The V and J ends lost 5 bases and 6 bases, in that order; junction bases with no gene match: 12. The CDR3 consists of 16 residues. The germline V gene has CDR1 SGHAT and CDR2 FQNNGV. CDR3 sequence reads: CASSRVLGTGPNEQFF. DNA for the CDR3: TGTGCCAGCAGCCGTGTACTTGGGACAGGCCCCAATGAGCAGTTCTTC.

The genes are TRBV7-2 and TRBJ2-5; TRBD1 might be the D (5 bases). V lost 1 base, J lost 2 bases, and 14 bases lay in between. The CDR3 is made up of 16 amino acids. Germline CDR1 and CDR2: SGHTA and FQGNSA. In DNA, the CDR3 is TGTGCCAGCAGCTTAGTGGGCAGGGCCCAGCAAGAGACCCAGTACTTC. Protein: CASSLVGRAQQETQYF.

The rearrangement links TRBV6-5 to TRBJ1-1; D unclear. This CDR3 has 13 residues. V was clipped by 3 bases and J by 0 bases, with 5 bases between them. Germline V lookup: CDR1 MNHEY, CDR2 SVGAGI. Written as DNA, the CDR3 is TGTGCCAGCAGTTATGCAATGAACACTGAAGCTTTCTTT. Protein product: CASSYAMNTEAFF.

The V and J genes are TRBV4-2 and TRBJ2-1; 10 nucleotides line up with TRBD1. The CDR3 covers 16 residues. Germline CDR1 reads LGHNA; CDR2 reads YNFKEQ. Trimming took 0 bases from V and 4 from J; bases not matched to a gene: 3. Here the CDR3 DNA reads TGTGCCAGCAGCCAAGATTGGGACAGGGGATACAATGAGCAGTTCTTC. Translation: CASSQDWDRGYNEQFF.

The J gene is TRBJ1-1, the V gene TRBV10-1; TRBD1 is a possible D gene (5 bases). CDR1 WNHNN and CDR2 SYGVQD come from the germline V gene (reference sequence). The V gene lost 0 bases and the J gene lost 7 bases, with 9 bases spanning the gap. This CDR3 spans 13 amino acids. DNA for the CDR3: TGCGCCAGCAGTGAGTCGGGGAGGGGTGAAGCTTTCTTT. This encodes CASSESGRGEAFF.

The J gene is TRBJ1-1, the V gene TRBV9; D gene unclear. Germline-derived CDR1 and CDR2 are SGDLS and YYNGEE. The length of the CDR3 is 12 residues. The V gene lost 1 base and the J gene lost 6 bases, with 7 bases spanning the gap. CDR3 sequence: CASSVLGPEAFF. CDR3 nucleotides: TGTGCCAGCAGCGTACTCGGGCCTGAAGCTTTCTTT. The full variable domain, completed using reference TRBV9 and TRBJ1-1, is DSGVTQTPKHLITATGQRVTLRCSPRSGDLSVYWYQQSLDQGLQFLIQYYNGEERAKGNILERFSAQQFPDLHSELNLSSLELGDSALYFCASSVLGPEAFFGQGTRLTVV.